One and the same sample provided the 5 T cell receptor beta chains below, sequenced in a study of human T cells and chemical hapten exposure. TCRdb recomputed calls from the RACE reads with MiXCR, one row per CDR3 protein. The sample has roughly 200,000 distinct CDR3 sequences; around 20% are singletons. Stated time point: patch test 1, 2 weeks after DPC sensitization. Noted treatment: therapeutic diphenylcyclopropenone sensitization with weekly scalp DPC. This sample comprised whole blood, obtained in connection with sensitization to the hapten diphenylcyclopropenone (DPC). The receptors stem from a woman in her forties or fifties with alopecia areata. Some clones in this sample may be carry-over from other donors' samples.

The rearrangement joins TRBV5-8 to TRBJ2-5; 10 bases line up with TRBD1. Per germline, CDR1 SGHTS and CDR2 YDEGEE. The CDR3 covers 15 residues. The trim removed 2 bases at V and 3 bases at J, leaving 4 bases unmatched. Here the CDR3 DNA reads TGTGCCAGCAGCTTTGGACAGGGGGTCGAAGAGACCCAGTACTTC. Amino acids: CASSFGQGVEETQYF.

The gene calls are TRBV20-1 and TRBJ2-1; the match to TRBD1 covers 10 bases. Germline CDR1 DFQATT, CDR2 SNEGSKA (reference sequence). V was pared by 2 bases and J by 4 bases, with 14 bases of the junction left unmatched. The CDR3 has 18 residues. The CDR3 nucleotides read TGCAGTGCTAGAAGGACCCGGACAGGGGGGCTCCTTTACAATGAGCAGTTCTTC. It specifies CSARRTRTGGLLYNEQFF.

The chain recombines TRBV12-3 or TRBV12-4 with TRBJ2-1; D call uncertain. The CDR3 extends over 15 amino acids. Trimming pared 6 bases from V and 0 bases from J, leaving 12 bases between. Here the CDR3 reads CASRPSTRSYNEQFF. CDR3 in DNA: TGTGCCAGCAGACCTTCGACGCGCTCCTACAATGAGCAGTTCTTC.

A few counts support this clonotype. The chain employs TRBV12-3 or TRBV12-4 and TRBJ2-6, with unresolved D. CDR3 length: 17 amino acids. V was pared by 0 bases and J by 3 bases, with 12 bases between. CDR3 region: CASSLAVQEDGANVLTF. The CDR3 nucleotides are TGTGCCAGCAGTTTAGCGGTACAAGAGGATGGGGCCAACGTCCTGACTTTC.

J is TRBJ2-7 and V is TRBV7-2, with TRBD2 identical over 10 bases. CDR1 SGHTA and CDR2 FQGNSA come from the germline V gene. The J segment lost 6 bases and the V segment lost 1 base, leaving 12 bases of the junction unmatched. The CDR3 is made up of 17 amino acids. In nucleotides, the CDR3 is TGTGCCAGCAGCTTAGGCCCAGCGGGAGGGCCGCAAGGCGAGCAGTACTTC. Translated, it gives CASSLGPAGGPQGEQYF. The full variable domain, completed using reference TRBV7-2 and TRBJ2-7, is GAGVSQSPSNKVTEKGKDVELRCDPISGHTALYWYRQSLGQGLEFLIYFQGNSAPDKSGLPSDRFSAERTGGSVSTLTIQRTQQEDSAVYLCASSLGPAGGPQGEQYFGPGTRLTVT.